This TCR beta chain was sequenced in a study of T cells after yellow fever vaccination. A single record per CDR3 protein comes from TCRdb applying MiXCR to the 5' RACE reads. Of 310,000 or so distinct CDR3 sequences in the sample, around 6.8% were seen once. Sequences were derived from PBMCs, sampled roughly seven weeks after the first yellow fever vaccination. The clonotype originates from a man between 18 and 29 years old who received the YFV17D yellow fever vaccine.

CDR3 amino acids: CASRLRGRMNTEAFF. The CDR3 DNA reads TGTGCCAGCAGGCTACGTGGACGCATGAACACTGAAGCTTTCTTT. The gene calls are TRBV12-3 or TRBV12-4 and TRBJ1-1; D gene unclear. The CDR3 runs 15 residues. The V gene lost 6 bases and the J gene lost 0 bases, with 14 bases spanning the gap.